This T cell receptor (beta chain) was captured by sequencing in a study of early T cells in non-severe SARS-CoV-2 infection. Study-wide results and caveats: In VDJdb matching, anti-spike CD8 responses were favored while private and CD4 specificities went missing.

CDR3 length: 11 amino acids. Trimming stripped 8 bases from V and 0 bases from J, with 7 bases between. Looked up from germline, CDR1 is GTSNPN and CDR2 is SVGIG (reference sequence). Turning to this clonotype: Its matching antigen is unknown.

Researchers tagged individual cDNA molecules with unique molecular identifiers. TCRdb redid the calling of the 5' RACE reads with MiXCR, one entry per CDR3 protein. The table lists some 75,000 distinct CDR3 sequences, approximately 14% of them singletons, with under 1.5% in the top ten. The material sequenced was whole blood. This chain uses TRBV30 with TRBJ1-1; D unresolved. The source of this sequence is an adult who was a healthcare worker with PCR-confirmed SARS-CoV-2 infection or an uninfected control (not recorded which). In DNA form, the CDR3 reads TGTGCCCGTCACATGAACACTGAAGCTTTCTTT. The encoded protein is CARHMNTEAFF. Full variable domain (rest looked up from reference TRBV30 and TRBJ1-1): SQTIHQWPATLVQPVGSPLSLECTVEGTSNPNLYWYRQAAGRGLQLLFYSVGIGQISSEVPQNLSASRPQDRQFILSSKKLLLSDSGFYLCARHMNTEAFFGQGTRLTVV.